This passage covers 7 T cell receptor beta chains from one sample sequenced in a study of T-cell memory formation after mild COVID-19. TCRdb analysed the 5' RACE reads with MiXCR anew, one entry per CDR3 protein. The table lists around 320,000 distinct CDR3 sequences, around 27% of them singletons. Material for sequencing was PBMCs or a T cell subset sorted from them (not recorded which). Receptors were obtained from an adult woman who had mild COVID-19 (a few samples of this study predate the infection). Cell type and time point are not known.

The chain combines TRBV12-3 or TRBV12-4 with TRBJ2-3; 11 positions match TRBD2. The CDR3 spans 16 residues. V was clipped by 2 bases and J by 4 bases; unmatched bases: 5. The CDR3 here is CASSLNSGGVADTQYF. CDR3 bases: TGTGCCAGCAGTTTAAATAGCGGGGGGGTGGCAGATACGCAGTATTTT.

The chain links TRBV9 to TRBJ2-1; TRBD1 aligns across 11 bases. Germline assignment: CDR1 SGDLS and CDR2 YYNGEE. V shed 3 bases and J 10 bases; nucleotides not matched to a gene: 9. The CDR3 totals 15 residues. For the CDR3, the DNA is TGTGCCAGCAGCGCAGCGGACAGGGGGCTTGGAGAGCAGTTCTTC. Protein product: CASSAADRGLGEQFF.

The sample holds a few counts of this clonotype. The chain carries TRBV3-1 and TRBJ2-1; D perhaps matches TRBD2 (5 bases). This CDR3 comprises 15 residues. The germline V gene has CDR1 LGHDT and CDR2 YNNKEL (reference sequence). The V end lost 4 bases, the J end lost 10 bases, and 20 bases lay between the germline ends. The CDR3 coding sequence is TGTGCCAGCAGCCCGGAGCTCGGTGTGCGGGTGGAGCAGTTCTTC. It translates to CASSPELGVRVEQFF.

This clonotype came up a few times. V and J are TRBV20-1 and TRBJ2-1, with 11 bases aligning to TRBD2. V gave up 2 bases and J gave up 7 bases; unmatched junction bases: 10. The CDR3 is 16 residues long. Germline CDR1 is DFQATT and CDR2 is SNEGSKA (reference sequence). The CDR3 DNA reads TGCAGTGCTAGACCAACCCGACTAGCGGGGACAAATGAGCAGTTCTTC. Translated, it gives CSARPTRLAGTNEQFF.

The J gene is TRBJ2-7, the V gene TRBV2; D is tentatively TRBD1 or TRBD2 (5 bases each). V lost 5 bases, J lost 2 bases, and 7 bases lay in between. Germline values: CDR1 SNHLY, CDR2 FYNNEI. This CDR3 region has 12 residues. The CDR3 here is CASSTGPYEQYF. CDR3 in DNA: TGTGCCAGCAGTACGGGACCCTACGAGCAGTACTTC.

The chain links TRBV7-9 to TRBJ2-1; D is perhaps TRBD2 (6 bases). Between the trimmed V and J ends, which lost 5 bases and 3 bases, there was a span of 17 bases. CDR1 and CDR2 from the germline V gene are SEHNR and FQNEAQ (reference sequence). This CDR3 spans 16 amino acids. CDR3 region: CASSLVVRENYNEQFF. As DNA, the CDR3 is TGTGCCAGCAGCCTAGTGGTTCGGGAGAACTACAATGAGCAGTTCTTC.

This clonotype was seen more than once but under ten times. The V call is TRBV5-1, the J call TRBJ2-3, with D hard to call. This CDR3 region has 15 residues. Between the trimmed V and J ends, which lost 1 base and 0 bases, there was a span of 9 bases. Germline values: CDR1 SGHRS, CDR2 YFSETQ. Here the CDR3 DNA reads TGCGCCAGCAGCTTGACAGTTTCTAGCACAGATACGCAGTATTTT. This codes for CASSLTVSSTDTQYF.